Shown below are 30 T cell receptor beta chains from a single sample sequenced in a study of shared clonotypes between healthy human individuals. Clones were sequenced by immunoSEQ multiplex PCR, and TCRdb holds only the in-frame ones, with some missing. The table records more than 450,000 clones, 79% of them present only once. The sample consisted of PBMCs. The receptors were gathered from a woman between 35 and 50 years old in good health. Some clones in this sample may be carry-over from other donors' samples.

The rearrangement joins TRBV19 to TRBJ2-3, with D tentatively TRBD2 (6 bases). The CDR3 covers 15 residues. Per germline, CDR1 LNHDA and CDR2 SQIVND (reference sequence). V shed 3 bases and J shed 3 bases, with 13 bases lying between them. CDR3 sequence: CASSIGPGRTDTQYF. DNA of the CDR3: TGTGCCAGTAGTATTGGGCCAGGGAGGACAGATACGCAGTATTTT. The complete variable domain, with remaining parts taken from reference TRBV19 and TRBJ2-3, reads DGGITQSPKYLFRKEGQNVTLSCEQNLNHDAMYWYRQDPGQGLRLIYYSQIVNDFQKGDIAEGYSVSREKKESFPLTVTSAQKNPTAFYLCASSIGPGRTDTQYFGPGTRLTVL.

The CDR3 loop reads CASSVDRVLPYGYTF. CDR3 DNA: TGTGCCAGCAGCGTCGACAGAGTACTCCCCTATGGCTACACCTTC. The chain couples TRBV7-8 to TRBJ1-2; D may be TRBD1 (5 bases). The CDR3 runs to 15 residues. Per germline, CDR1 SGHVS and CDR2 FQNEAQ. V gave up 5 bases and J gave up 4 bases, with 17 bases separating them.

The V gene is TRBV5-1, the J gene TRBJ2-7; TRBD2 is a possible D gene (5 bases). V gave up 1 base and J gave up 4 bases, with 12 bases separating them. This CDR3 spans 14 amino acids. The germline V gene encodes CDR1 SGHRS and CDR2 YFSETQ. The CDR3 bases are TGCGCCAGCAGCTTGACCGGTGGGAGATACGAGCAGTACTTC. Amino acids: CASSLTGGRYEQYF.

The V gene is TRBV4-3, the J gene TRBJ2-3, with TRBD1 as a possible D gene (5 bases). Germline V CDR1 and CDR2: LGHNA, YSLEER. With 3 bases removed from V and 0 bases from J, the gap between germline ends came to 13 bases. This CDR3 spans 16 amino acids. The CDR3 spells CASSQETAPSTDTQYF. Written as DNA, the CDR3 is TGCGCCAGCAGCCAGGAGACAGCCCCTAGCACAGATACGCAGTATTTT.

The rearrangement joins TRBV4-3 to TRBJ1-1; D possibly corresponds to TRBD1 (5 bases). V gave up 0 bases and J gave up 1 base, with 12 bases separating them. Germline assignment: CDR1 LGHNA and CDR2 YSLEER. CDR3 size: 16 residues. CDR3 nucleotides: TGCGCCAGCAGCCAAGACGGGGGGAGCCCGAACACTGAAGCTTTCTTT. Translating gives CASSQDGGSPNTEAFF.

This chain links TRBV10-2 with TRBJ2-1; 11 bases fit TRBD2. V lost 7 bases to trimming and J lost 2 bases; unmatched junction nucleotides: 4. This CDR3 region has 15 residues. Germline CDR1 WSHSY, CDR2 SAAADI. The CDR3 is CASNLAGGAYNEQFF. Written as DNA, the CDR3 is TGCGCCAGCAATCTAGCGGGAGGTGCCTACAATGAGCAGTTCTTC.

The genes are TRBV25-1 and TRBJ2-5; D is unclear. The germline V gene has CDR1 MGHDK and CDR2 SYGVNS. V shed 7 bases and J shed 2 bases, with 11 bases lying between them. The length of the CDR3 is 13 residues. The CDR3, as DNA: TGTGCCAGCACCCCCCGTCTACAAGAGACCCAGTACTTC. Protein: CASTPRLQETQYF.

This rearrangement joins TRBV27 to TRBJ2-7; D is uncertain. Germline loops: CDR1 MNHEY, CDR2 SMNVEV (reference sequence). Trimming shortened V by 4 bases and J by 0 bases, and 10 bases separated the two germline ends. This CDR3 region has 14 residues. The CDR3 is CASSSSRYSYEQYF. CDR3 nucleotide sequence: TGTGCCAGCAGTTCCTCACGGTACTCCTACGAGCAGTACTTC.

J is TRBJ2-7 and V is TRBV28; 11 nucleotides match TRBD1. CDR3 size: 15 residues. CDR1 is MDHEN and CDR2 is SYDVKM in the germline V gene. V dropped 6 bases and J dropped 3; count of bases not matched to a gene: 7. CDR3 coding DNA: TGTGCCAGCAGCAGCCGGGACAGGGGGTTCTACGAGCAGTACTTC. The encoded protein is CASSSRDRGFYEQYF. Combining the CDR3 with reference TRBV28 and TRBJ2-7 gives the whole variable domain DVKVTQSSRYLVKRTGEKVFLECVQDMDHENMFWYRQDPGLGLRLIYFSYDVKMKEKGDIPEGYSVSREKKERFSLILESASTNQTSMYLCASSSRDRGFYEQYFGPGTRLTVT.

The chain is built from TRBV6-5 and TRBJ2-2; tentative D call: TRBD1 (5 bases). From germline, CDR1 is MNHEY and CDR2 SVGAGI. The CDR3 contains 14 residues. V lost 5 bases to trimming and J lost 1 base, with 8 bases between them. DNA of the CDR3: TGTGCCAGCAGTAACCAGGGGAACACCGGGGAGCTGTTTTTT. Translation gives CASSNQGNTGELFF.

The DNA for the CDR3 is TGTGCCAGCAGCCCACCCAGGACAGGGAATGGCTACACCTTC. Amino acid sequence: CASSPPRTGNGYTF. The J gene is TRBJ1-2, the V gene TRBV7-9; 8 nucleotides agree with TRBD1. Trimming took 5 bases from V and 6 from J; bases not matched to a gene: 8. This CDR3 comprises 14 residues. The germline CDR1 and CDR2 sequences are SEHNR and FQNEAQ (reference sequence).

This chain uses TRBV7-3 with TRBJ1-2, with a possible D match to TRBD1 (6 bases). V gave up 0 bases and J gave up 5 bases, with 19 bases separating them. Germline V CDR1 and CDR2: SGHTA, FQGTGA. The CDR3 contains 17 residues. In DNA form, the CDR3 reads TGTGCCAGCAGCTTAACGCAGGGGCAGGGGAGGGTGTATGGCTACACCTTC. Translation: CASSLTQGQGRVYGYTF.

The chain combines TRBV6-6 with TRBJ2-5; D might be TRBD1 (6 bases). V was shortened by 5 bases and J by 1 base, with 14 bases between the two germline ends. CDR3 length equals 15 residues. The germline V gene encodes CDR1 MNHNY and CDR2 SVGAGI (reference sequence). The CDR3 spells CASSPYPDSQETQYF. The DNA for the CDR3 is TGTGCCAGCAGTCCCTACCCGGACAGCCAAGAGACCCAGTACTTC.

The chain combines TRBV30 with TRBJ1-5, with D uncertain. Per germline, CDR1 GTSNPN and CDR2 SVGIG (reference sequence). The CDR3 has 14 residues. V was clipped by 2 bases and J by 0 bases, with 8 bases between them. The CDR3 sequence is CAWSSLNSNQPQHF. For the CDR3, the DNA is TGTGCCTGGAGTTCCTTAAATAGCAATCAGCCCCAGCATTTT.

This clone was counted between two and nine times. The chain employs TRBV7-2 and TRBJ2-2; D is ambiguous. The germline V gene has CDR1 SGHTA and CDR2 FQGNSA. This CDR3 comprises 15 residues. Trimming cost V 1 base and J 1 base, with 7 bases left between them. In nucleotides, the CDR3 is TGTGCCAGCAGCTTAGTCCTTTTGAACACCGGGGAGCTGTTTTTT. Residues: CASSLVLLNTGELFF.

A single count supports this clone. The chain recombines TRBV4-2 with TRBJ2-5, with 9 bases lining up with TRBD2. The CDR3 contains 16 residues. CDR1 is LGHNA and CDR2 is YNFKEQ in the germline V gene. V gave up 4 bases and J gave up 2 bases; unmatched junction bases: 8. The chain's CDR3 is CASSLGETSGQETQYF. In DNA form, the CDR3 reads TGTGCCAGCAGCCTGGGGGAGACTAGCGGTCAAGAGACCCAGTACTTC.

This chain connects TRBV11-3 to TRBJ2-1, with TRBD2 identical over 13 bases. Germline CDR1 reads SGHNT; CDR2 reads YENEEA. The CDR3 covers 15 residues. With 3 bases clipped from V and 7 bases from J, the junction kept 3 bases outside the gene matches. CDR3 region: CASSLGTSGTNEQFF. The CDR3 DNA reads TGTGCCAGCAGCTTGGGGACTAGCGGGACAAATGAGCAGTTCTTC. Full variable domain (remainder filled in from reference TRBV11-3 and TRBJ2-1): EAGVVQSPRYKIIEKKQPVAFWCNPISGHNTLYWYLQNLGQGPELLIRYENEEAVDDSQLPKDRFSAERLKGVDSTLKIQPAELGDSAVYLCASSLGTSGTNEQFFGPGTRLTVL.

This chain joins TRBV27 and TRBJ2-1, with TRBD2 matching 13 bases. V shed 6 bases, J shed 9 bases, and the junction held 5 bases outside the gene matches. Germline assignment: CDR1 MNHEY and CDR2 SMNVEV (reference sequence). The CDR3 loop spans 14 amino acids. CDR3 bases: TGTGCCAGCAGACTAGCGGGAGGGCCAGGTGAGCAGTTCTTC. It is translated as CASRLAGGPGEQFF.

CDR3 nucleotides: TGCGCCAGCAGCTTGGGGGGCAGGACCTACGAGCAGTACTTC. Translating gives CASSLGGRTYEQYF. This chain links TRBV5-1 with TRBJ2-7; perhaps TRBD1 as D (5 bases). V was pared by 0 bases and J by 2 bases, with 9 bases between. CDR1 and CDR2 from the germline V gene are SGHRS and YFSETQ. The CDR3 runs 14 residues.

CDR3 DNA sequence: TGTGCCAGCAGTCCCAAGGGCGAGACGGGTCACGAGCAGTACTTC. This gives the protein CASSPKGETGHEQYF. The chain is built from TRBV27 and TRBJ2-7; no clear D gene. V was clipped by 5 bases and J by 5 bases, with 19 bases between them. The CDR3 consists of 15 residues. Germline assignment: CDR1 MNHEY and CDR2 SMNVEV (reference sequence).

The rearrangement uses TRBV5-4 and TRBJ2-1; the D gene is possibly TRBD1 (6 bases). The germline V and J ends were trimmed by 2 bases and 2 bases, with 8 bases remaining between them. Germline CDR1 is SGHNT and CDR2 is YYREEE (reference sequence). The CDR3 consists of 14 residues. CDR3: CASSFGTTYNEQFF. The DNA for the CDR3 is TGTGCCAGCAGCTTCGGGACAACCTACAATGAGCAGTTCTTC.

Points on this clone: The sample holds other DNA sequences that translate to the same CDR3. The chain combines TRBV28 with TRBJ1-1; a weak D match, TRBD1 (6 bases). V lost 8 bases and J 3 bases, leaving 19 bases between the germline ends. Germline V lookup: CDR1 MDHEN, CDR2 SYDVKM. This CDR3 has 15 amino acids. This CDR3 is CASGQPARGYTEAFF. CDR3 nucleotide sequence: TGTGCCAGCGGACAGCCTGCCCGAGGGTACACTGAAGCTTTCTTT.

The chain combines TRBV10-1 with TRBJ2-7; 10 bases are a match to TRBD2. Germline V CDR1 and CDR2: WNHNN, SYGVQD (reference sequence). The CDR3 has 13 amino acids. With V trimmed by 8 bases and J by 4 bases, 5 bases remained unmatched. This CDR3 is CASRPSGSYEQYF. In DNA form, the CDR3 reads TGCGCCAGCCGGCCTAGCGGGAGTTACGAGCAGTACTTC.

The chain joins TRBV2 to TRBJ1-5; D unclear. The V and J ends lost 3 bases and 0 bases respectively, with 12 bases between them. The CDR3 has 16 residues. Germline V CDR1 and CDR2: SNHLY, FYNNEI. The chain's CDR3 is CASSDLDQYSNQPQHF. The CDR3 DNA follows: TGTGCCAGCAGTGATCTCGACCAATATAGCAATCAGCCCCAGCATTTT.

This clone was counted only a few times. The chain carries TRBV7-8 and TRBJ2-5; TRBD2 agrees at 9 bases. The closer fit of TRBJ2-7 to the DNA end suggests the J call may be wrong. CDR3 length equals 15 residues. Germline V lookup: CDR1 SGHVS, CDR2 FQNEAQ. The CDR3 reads CASSSRLAATYEQYF. CDR3 DNA: TGTGCCAGCAGCTCACGACTAGCGGCTACCTACGAGCAGTACTTC.

This clone has just one count. The CDR3 sequence is CASSFDYNQETQYF. The CDR3 DNA follows: TGTGCCAGCAGTTTTGACTACAACCAAGAGACCCAGTACTTC. The chain combines TRBV28 with TRBJ2-5; TRBD2 might be the D (5 bases). V shed 3 bases and J shed 0 bases, with 8 bases lying between them. The germline CDR1 and CDR2 sequences are MDHEN and SYDVKM. The CDR3 totals 14 residues. The full variable domain, rest sourced from reference TRBV28 and TRBJ2-5, is DVKVTQSSRYLVKRTGEKVFLECVQDMDHENMFWYRQDPGLGLRLIYFSYDVKMKEKGDIPEGYSVSREKKERFSLILESASTNQTSMYLCASSFDYNQETQYFGPGTRLLVL.

This clone was observed a handful of times. The rearrangement joins TRBV5-1 to TRBJ2-5; TRBD2 matches at 8 bases. The germline V gene has CDR1 SGHRS and CDR2 YFSETQ. V dropped 4 bases and J dropped 2; count of bases not matched to a gene: 4. The CDR3 has 14 amino acids. Here the CDR3 DNA reads TGCGCCAGCAGCCCTACTAGCGGACAAGAGACCCAGTACTTC. Translation gives CASSPTSGQETQYF.

This clone is a singleton in its sample. The chain couples TRBV7-9 to TRBJ2-1, with D unresolved. Germline lookup yields CDR1 SEHNR and CDR2 FQNEAQ (reference sequence). Trimming removed 3 bases from V and 7 bases from J, with 7 bases in between. The CDR3 totals 12 residues. The CDR3 sequence: CASSFGQNEQFF. The CDR3 bases are TGTGCCAGCAGCTTCGGCCAAAATGAGCAGTTCTTC.

The V gene is TRBV9, the J gene TRBJ2-2; 7 nucleotides line up with TRBD2. CDR1 and CDR2 (germline): SGDLS, YYNGEE. Trimming removed 3 bases from V and 1 base from J; junction bases left unmatched: 3. This CDR3 contains 15 residues. CDR3 nucleotide sequence: TGTGCCAGCAGCGCTGTAGCGGGGAACACCGGGGAGCTGTTTTTT. It translates to CASSAVAGNTGELFF.

The chain is built from TRBV19 and TRBJ2-1; 11 nucleotides agree with TRBD2. CDR3 size: 15 residues. J lost 10 bases, V lost 3 bases, and 8 bases had no gene match. Germline V gene sequence: CDR1 LNHDA, CDR2 SQIVND (reference sequence). CDR3 in amino acids: CASSMRLAGGGEQFF. The CDR3 region has the DNA TGTGCCAGTAGTATGAGGCTAGCGGGAGGAGGAGAGCAGTTCTTC.